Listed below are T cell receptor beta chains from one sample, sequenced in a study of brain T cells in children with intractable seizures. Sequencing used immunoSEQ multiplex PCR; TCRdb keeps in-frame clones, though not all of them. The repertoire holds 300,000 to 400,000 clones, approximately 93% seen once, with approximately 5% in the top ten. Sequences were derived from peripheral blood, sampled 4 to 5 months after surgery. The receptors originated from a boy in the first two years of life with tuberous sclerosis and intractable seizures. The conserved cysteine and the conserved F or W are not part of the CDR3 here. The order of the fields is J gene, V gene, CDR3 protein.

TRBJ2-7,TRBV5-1,ASSPILQSLEQY
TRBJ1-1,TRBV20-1,SASRGGTEAF
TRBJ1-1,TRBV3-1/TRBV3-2,ASSLWGASNTEAF
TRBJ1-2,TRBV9,ASSVAGGGYGYT
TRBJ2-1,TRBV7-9,ASSLAPFGRGSVEQF
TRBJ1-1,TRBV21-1,ASNRTGSGTEAF
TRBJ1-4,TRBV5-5,ASRVTIRDEKLF
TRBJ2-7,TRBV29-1,SARVYGIYSSYEQY
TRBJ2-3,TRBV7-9,ASSSRVNTDTQY
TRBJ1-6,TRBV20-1,SASSVAASPLH
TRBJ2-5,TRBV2,ASSEFVAGGRETQY
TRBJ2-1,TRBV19,ASSLADNEQF
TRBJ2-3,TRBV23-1,ASSHHSGRTDTQY
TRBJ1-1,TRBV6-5,ASNTDRVGDTEAF
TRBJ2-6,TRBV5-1,ASSLDGDSGANVLT
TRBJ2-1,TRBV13,ASKSWDTNEQF
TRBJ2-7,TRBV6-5,ASRRRDRLVYEQY
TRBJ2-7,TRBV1,TSSHTSLGLGEQY
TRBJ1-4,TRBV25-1,ASTTSLSTNEKLF
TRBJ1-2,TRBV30,AWSVQGFYGYT
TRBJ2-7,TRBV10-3,AIRKTSGGSRGNEQY
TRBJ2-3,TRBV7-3,ASSLTFAAGASTDTQY
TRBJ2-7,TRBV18,ASSPTSGHYEQY
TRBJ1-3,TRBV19,ASSIGLLSSGNTIY
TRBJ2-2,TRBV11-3,ASRLLAGSTGELF
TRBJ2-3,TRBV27,ASSGLGTSTDTQY
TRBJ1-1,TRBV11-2,ASSRPHLNTEAF
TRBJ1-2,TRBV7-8,ASSLERGIGYT
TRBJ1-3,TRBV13,ASSLAGNTIY
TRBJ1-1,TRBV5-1,ASSLVAGGTEAF
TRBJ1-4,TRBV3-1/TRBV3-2,ASSQDKTRYEKLF
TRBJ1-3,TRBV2,ASSEAGRTAFSGNTIY
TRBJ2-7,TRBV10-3,AISESPSASYEQY
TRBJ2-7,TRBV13,ASSFQELQVNEQY
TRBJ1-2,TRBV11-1,ASSLGTGRNYGYT
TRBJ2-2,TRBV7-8,ASSLGTSGENTGELF
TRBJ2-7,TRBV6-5,ASSSGDRVNEQY